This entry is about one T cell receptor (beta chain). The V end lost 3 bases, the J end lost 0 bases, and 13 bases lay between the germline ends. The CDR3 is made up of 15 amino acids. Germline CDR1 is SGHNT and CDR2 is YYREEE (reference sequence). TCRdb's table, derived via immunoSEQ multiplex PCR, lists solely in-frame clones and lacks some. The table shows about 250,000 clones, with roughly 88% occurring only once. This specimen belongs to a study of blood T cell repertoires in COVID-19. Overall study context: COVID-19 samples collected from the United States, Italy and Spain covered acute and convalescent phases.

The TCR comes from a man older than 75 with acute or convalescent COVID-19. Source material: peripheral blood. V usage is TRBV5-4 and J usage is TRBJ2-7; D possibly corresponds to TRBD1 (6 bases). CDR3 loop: CASSSGTTISYEQYF. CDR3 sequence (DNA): TGTGCCAGCAGCTCGGGGACAACTATCTCCTACGAGCAGTACTTC.